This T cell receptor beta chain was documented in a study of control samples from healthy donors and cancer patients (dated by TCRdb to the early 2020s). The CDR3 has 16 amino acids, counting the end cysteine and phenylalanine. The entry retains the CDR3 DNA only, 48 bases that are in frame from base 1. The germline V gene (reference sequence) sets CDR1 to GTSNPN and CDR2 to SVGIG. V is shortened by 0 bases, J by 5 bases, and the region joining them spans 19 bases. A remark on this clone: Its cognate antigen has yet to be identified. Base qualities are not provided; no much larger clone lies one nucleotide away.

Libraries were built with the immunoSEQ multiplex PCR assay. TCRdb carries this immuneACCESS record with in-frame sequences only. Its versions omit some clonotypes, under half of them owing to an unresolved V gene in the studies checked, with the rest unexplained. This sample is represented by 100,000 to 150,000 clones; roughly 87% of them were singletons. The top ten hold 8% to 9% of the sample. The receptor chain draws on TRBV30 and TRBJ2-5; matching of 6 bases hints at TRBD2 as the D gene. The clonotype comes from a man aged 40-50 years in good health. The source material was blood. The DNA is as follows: TGTGCCTGGAGTGTACCCGGGGCGCGGGGTTTGGAGACCCAGTACTTC. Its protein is CAWSVPGARGLETQYF.